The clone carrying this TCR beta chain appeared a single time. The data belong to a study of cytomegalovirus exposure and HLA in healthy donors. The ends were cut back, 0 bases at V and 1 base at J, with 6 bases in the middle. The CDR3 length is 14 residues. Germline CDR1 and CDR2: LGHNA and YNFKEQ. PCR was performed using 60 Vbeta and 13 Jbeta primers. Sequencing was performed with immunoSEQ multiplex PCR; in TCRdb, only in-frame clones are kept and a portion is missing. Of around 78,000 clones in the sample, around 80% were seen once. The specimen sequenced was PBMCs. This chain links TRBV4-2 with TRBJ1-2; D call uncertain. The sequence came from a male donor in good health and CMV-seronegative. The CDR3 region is CASSQENINYGYTF. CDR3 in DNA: TGTGCCAGCAGCCAAGAAAATATTAACTATGGCTACACCTTC.